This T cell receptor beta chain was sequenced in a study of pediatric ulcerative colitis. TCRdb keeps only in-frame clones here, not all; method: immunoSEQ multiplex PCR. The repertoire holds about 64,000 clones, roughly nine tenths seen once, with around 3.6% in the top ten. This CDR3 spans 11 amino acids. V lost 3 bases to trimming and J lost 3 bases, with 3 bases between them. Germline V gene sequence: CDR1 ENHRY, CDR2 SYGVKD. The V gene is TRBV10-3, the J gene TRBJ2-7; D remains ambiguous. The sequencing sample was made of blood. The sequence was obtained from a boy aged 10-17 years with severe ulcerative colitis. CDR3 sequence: CAISDGYEQYF. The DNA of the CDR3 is TGTGCCATCAGTGACGGCTACGAGCAGTACTTC.